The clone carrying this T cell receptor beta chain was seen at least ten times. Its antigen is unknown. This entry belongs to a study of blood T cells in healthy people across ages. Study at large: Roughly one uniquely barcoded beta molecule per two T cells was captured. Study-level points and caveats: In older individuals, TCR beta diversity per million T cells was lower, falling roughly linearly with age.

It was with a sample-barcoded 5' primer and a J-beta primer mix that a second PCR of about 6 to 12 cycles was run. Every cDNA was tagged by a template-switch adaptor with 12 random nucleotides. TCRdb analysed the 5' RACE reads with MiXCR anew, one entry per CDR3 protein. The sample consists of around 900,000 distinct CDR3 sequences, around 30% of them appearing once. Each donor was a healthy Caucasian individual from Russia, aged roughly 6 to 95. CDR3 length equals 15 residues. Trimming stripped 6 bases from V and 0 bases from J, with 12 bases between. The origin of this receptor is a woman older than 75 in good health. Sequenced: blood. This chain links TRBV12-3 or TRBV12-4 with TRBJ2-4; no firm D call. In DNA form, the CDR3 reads TGTGCCAGCAGCCGTATAGCAGGAGCCAAAAACATTCAGTACTTC. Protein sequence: CASSRIAGAKNIQYF.